The 31 T cell receptor beta chains below come from one sample, sequenced in a study of T cell responses to AZD1222 COVID-19 vaccine. The repertoire was sequenced with immunoSEQ multiplex PCR; TCRdb's copy has only in-frame clones and lacks some. Among around 100,000 clones listed, about 90% were seen once. Material: peripheral blood, obtained on day 0 of AZD1222 vaccination. All receptors derive from an adult in good health.

The chain recombines TRBV4-1 with TRBJ2-7, with 12 nucleotides matching TRBD2. This CDR3 has 19 amino acids. With 0 bases clipped from V and 7 bases from J, the junction kept 16 bases outside the gene matches. Germline lookup yields CDR1 MGHRA and CDR2 YSYEKL. The CDR3 DNA sequence: TGCGCCAGCAGCCAAGACACAAGTTCCGGGACTAGCGGGCGCAAGGAGCAGTACTTC. Translation gives CASSQDTSSGTSGRKEQYF.

V usage is TRBV7-9 and J usage is TRBJ1-3; D perhaps matches TRBD1 (6 bases). Germline CDR1 and CDR2: SEHNR and FQNEAQ (reference sequence). The CDR3 is 17 residues long. V was cut by 0 bases and J by 2 bases, with 14 bases left in between. The CDR3: CASSLAGGGRAGNTIYF. In DNA form, the CDR3 reads TGTGCCAGCAGCTTAGCGGGTGGGGGCCGGGCTGGAAACACCATATATTTT.

This sequence joins TRBV28 and TRBJ2-2; D is unclear. This CDR3 is built from 16 residues. Trimming pared 6 bases from V and 1 base from J, leaving 15 bases between. Germline V gene sequence: CDR1 MDHEN, CDR2 SYDVKM. The CDR3 coding sequence is TGTGCCAGCAGGGCCTTCGAAAGACTGAACACCGGGGAGCTGTTTTTT. Its translation is CASRAFERLNTGELFF.

A single count supports this clone. The chain links TRBV5-5 to TRBJ1-2; D gene ambiguous. Per germline, CDR1 SGHKS and CDR2 YYEKEE (reference sequence). With 4 bases removed from V and 0 bases from J, the gap between germline ends came to 7 bases. This CDR3 is built from 13 residues. The CDR3 nucleotides read TGTGCCAGCAGCCCTCAGGCTAACTATGGCTACACCTTC. Amino acids: CASSPQANYGYTF. The whole variable domain, remainder taken from reference TRBV5-5 and TRBJ1-2, is DAGVTQSPTHLIKTRGQQVTLRCSPISGHKSVSWYQQVLGQGPQFIFQYYEKEERGRGNFPDRFSARQFPNYSSELNVNALLLGDSALYLCASSPQANYGYTFGSGTRLTVV.

The chain links TRBV2 to TRBJ1-3; tentative D call: TRBD1 (5 bases). The V gene lost 0 bases and the J gene lost 11 bases, with 20 bases spanning the gap. Germline assignment: CDR1 SNHLY and CDR2 FYNNEI. The CDR3 has 16 residues. CDR3 in amino acids: CASSEALDTLGRAIYF. The CDR3 DNA follows: TGTGCCAGCAGTGAAGCGTTGGACACACTGGGACGGGCCATATATTTT.

The V and J genes are TRBV5-6 and TRBJ2-7; the match to TRBD2 covers 13 bases. This CDR3 spans 16 amino acids. Germline V lookup: CDR1 SGHDT, CDR2 YYEEEE. Trimming cost V 4 bases and J 7 bases; bases outside gene matches: 11. DNA of the CDR3: TGTGCCAGCAGCGGGACTAGCGGGACGCCTCCCTGGGAGCAGTACTTC. Translation gives CASSGTSGTPPWEQYF. Based on the CDR3 plus reference TRBV5-6 and TRBJ2-7, the full variable domain is DAGVTQSPTHLIKTRGQQVTLRCSPKSGHDTVSWYQQALGQGPQFIFQYYEEEERQRGNFPDRFSGHQFPNYSSELNVNALLLGDSALYLCASSGTSGTPPWEQYFGPGTRLTVT.

This clone occurred once. The chain recombines TRBV5-4 with TRBJ1-2, with D perhaps matching TRBD1 (6 bases). V lost 1 base and J lost 9, with 10 bases in between. Looked up from germline, CDR1 is SGHNT and CDR2 is YYREEE (reference sequence). There are 12 residues in the CDR3. The CDR3 loop is CASSLSRGRYTF. The CDR3 coding sequence is TGTGCCAGCAGCTTGTCCAGGGGCCGCTACACCTTC.

The rearrangement uses TRBV2 and TRBJ2-7; D gene ambiguous. CDR1 and CDR2 from the germline V gene are SNHLY and FYNNEI. V lost 7 bases and J lost 10, with 5 bases in between. CDR3 length: 8 amino acids. The CDR3 sequence is CASTGQYF. The CDR3 DNA reads as TGTGCCAGCACTGGTCAGTACTTC. Variable domain in full (rest from reference TRBV2 and TRBJ2-7): EPEVTQTPSHQVTQMGQEVILRCVPISNHLYFYWYRQILGQKVEFLVSFYNNEISEKSEIFDDQFSVERPDGSNFTLKIRSTKLEDSAMYFCASTGQYFGPGTRLTVT.

The chain combines TRBV5-1 with TRBJ1-1; TRBD1 might be the D (5 bases). The CDR3 is 13 amino acids. V shed 4 bases and J shed 1 base, with 8 bases lying between them. Germline values: CDR1 SGHRS, CDR2 YFSETQ. CDR3 in amino acids: CASSPGANTEAFF. The CDR3 DNA follows: TGCGCCAGCAGCCCCGGGGCGAACACTGAAGCTTTCTTT. Together with reference TRBV5-1 and TRBJ1-1, the CDR3 gives the full variable domain: KAGVTQTPRYLIKTRGQQVTLSCSPISGHRSVSWYQQTPGQGLQFLFEYFSETQRNKGNFPGRFSGRQFSNSRSEMNVSTLELGDSALYLCASSPGANTEAFFGQGTRLTVV.

The chain carries TRBV3-1 (or the pseudogene TRBV3-2) and TRBJ2-1, with unresolved D. Germline lookup yields CDR1 LGHDT and CDR2 YNNKEL (reference sequence). The CDR3 totals 13 residues. V was shortened by 0 bases and J by 12 bases, with 12 bases between the two germline ends. Here the CDR3 DNA reads TGTGCCAGCAGCCAAGAGGGCCTCCAAGGGCAGTTCTTC. Its translation: CASSQEGLQGQFF.

This chain uses TRBV18 with TRBJ2-7; D is perhaps TRBD2 (5 bases). V was cut by 3 bases and J by 7 bases, with 16 bases left in between. The length of the CDR3 is 14 residues. Germline CDR1 is KGHSH and CDR2 is LQKENI. The CDR3 DNA follows: TGTGCCAGCTCACCGCGGGCCCAGACGGGGGAGCAGTACTTC. Translation: CASSPRAQTGEQYF.

The sample holds a few counts of this clone. This sequence joins TRBV4-1 and TRBJ1-4; possible D gene TRBD1, 6 bases. Germline V gene sequence: CDR1 MGHRA, CDR2 YSYEKL. V lost 0 bases and J 6 bases, leaving 11 bases between the germline ends. The CDR3 runs 15 residues. CDR3: CASSQEGRGDEKLFF. The CDR3 nucleotides read TGCGCCAGCAGCCAAGAGGGCAGGGGAGATGAAAAACTGTTTTTT.

The chain employs TRBV18 and TRBJ2-3; D is perhaps TRBD1 (6 bases). The CDR3 is 16 residues long. Trimming cost V 7 bases and J 2 bases, with 19 bases left between them. Germline CDR1 and CDR2: KGHSH and LQKENI. The CDR3 coding sequence is TGTGCCAGCTTCACGTGGGGCAGGGGACCCACAGATACGCAGTATTTT. Its protein is CASFTWGRGPTDTQYF.

J is TRBJ1-1 and V is TRBV9; TRBD1 matches at 7 bases. Germline loops: CDR1 SGDLS, CDR2 YYNGEE. The CDR3 has 17 amino acids. The trim removed 3 bases at V and 0 bases at J, leaving 11 bases unmatched. CDR3 bases: TGTGCCAGCAGCGCTACAGGGGTAGAGGGGTTGAACACTGAAGCTTTCTTT. Translated: CASSATGVEGLNTEAFF.

This rearrangement joins TRBV2 to TRBJ2-1, with TRBD2 matching over 11 bases. V was clipped by 11 bases and J by 9 bases; unmatched bases: 9. The CDR3 has 13 amino acids. Germline-derived CDR1 and CDR2 are SNHLY and FYNNEI. The CDR3 protein is CAVPSGRTGEQFF. The DNA of the CDR3 is TGTGCCGTCCCTAGCGGGAGGACTGGTGAGCAGTTCTTC.

The genes are TRBV29-1 and TRBJ2-1; 12 nucleotides match TRBD2. V lost 8 bases, J lost 10 bases, and 9 bases stayed unmatched. Per the germline V gene, CDR1 is SQVTM and CDR2 is ANQGSEA. The CDR3 loop spans 13 amino acids. The CDR3 nucleotides read TGCAGCTCAACTAGCGGGAGGTATCGGGAGCAGTTCTTC. This gives the protein CSSTSGRYREQFF.

This rearrangement joins TRBV5-6 to TRBJ1-2; D gene uncertain. Trimming shortened V by 0 bases and J by 7 bases, and 4 bases separated the two germline ends. The CDR3 length is 11 residues. CDR1 is SGHDT, CDR2 YYEEEE, per germline. Written as DNA, the CDR3 is TGTGCCAGCAGCTTGGGGATTGGCTACACCTTC. This gives the protein CASSLGIGYTF.

This chain links TRBV28 with TRBJ1-3; D is unclear. Germline values: CDR1 MDHEN, CDR2 SYDVKM. The CDR3 contains 15 residues. The V and J ends lost 5 bases and 7 bases respectively, with 18 bases between them. The CDR3, as DNA: TGTGCCAGCAGTACCCGGAGGGTAAGGTGGAACACCATATATTTT. It specifies CASSTRRVRWNTIYF.

Here the CDR3 reads CASSPAGTSGMQETQYF. In nucleotides, the CDR3 is TGTGCCAGCAGTCCCGCCGGGACTAGCGGAATGCAAGAGACCCAGTACTTC. J is TRBJ2-5 and V is TRBV28; 11 bases match TRBD2. CDR3 size: 17 residues. CDR1 and CDR2 (germline): MDHEN, SYDVKM. The J segment lost 2 bases and the V segment lost 5 bases, leaving 10 bases of the junction unmatched. The full variable domain, in which reference TRBV28 and TRBJ2-5 provide the parts outside the CDR3, is DVKVTQSSRYLVKRTGEKVFLECVQDMDHENMFWYRQDPGLGLRLIYFSYDVKMKEKGDIPEGYSVSREKKERFSLILESASTNQTSMYLCASSPAGTSGMQETQYFGPGTRLLVL.

The table lists this clone with a count of one. The rearrangement uses TRBV19 and TRBJ2-7; 11 nucleotides match TRBD1. The J segment lost 3 bases and the V segment lost 9 bases, leaving 10 bases of the junction unmatched. CDR1 and CDR2 (germline): LNHDA, SQIVND (reference sequence). The CDR3 is 15 residues long. CDR3 sequence reads: CASGTGGTAGYEQYF. CDR3 sequence (DNA): TGTGCCAGCGGGACAGGGGGTACTGCCGGCTACGAGCAGTACTTC.

This chain uses TRBV15 with TRBJ2-7; D tentatively fits TRBD1 or TRBD2 (6 bases each). Trimming shortened V by 0 bases and J by 2 bases, and 23 bases separated the two germline ends. Germline-derived CDR1 and CDR2 are LNHNV and YYDKDF (reference sequence). The CDR3 length is 19 residues. CDR3 residues: CATSRDGGGAMGSTYEQYF. In DNA, the CDR3 is TGTGCCACCAGCAGAGATGGGGGCGGGGCCATGGGATCCACCTACGAGCAGTACTTC.

This chain links TRBV28 with TRBJ1-2; D perhaps matches TRBD1 (5 bases). Germline V gene data show CDR1 as MDHEN and CDR2 as SYDVKM. Trimming took 4 bases from V and 7 from J, leaving 13 bases between them. This CDR3 contains 13 residues. In DNA form, the CDR3 reads TGTGCCAGCAGTTACTCCGGGACTGGTGGCTACACCTTC. It is translated as CASSYSGTGGYTF.

The rearrangement links TRBV28 to TRBJ1-5; D remains unclear. Germline CDR1 reads MDHEN; CDR2 reads SYDVKM. The CDR3 length is 14 residues. V lost 3 bases to trimming and J lost 8 bases, with 14 bases between them. The CDR3 is CASSLMERKEPQHF. In DNA, the CDR3 is TGTGCCAGCAGTTTGATGGAGAGAAAAGAGCCCCAGCATTTT.

The chain recombines TRBV5-1 with TRBJ1-2; maybe TRBD1 (5 bases). The V and J ends lost 2 bases and 5 bases respectively, with 13 bases between them. Looked up from germline, CDR1 is SGHRS and CDR2 is YFSETQ. The CDR3 consists of 14 residues. The CDR3 here is CASSLGELEYGYTF. Here the CDR3 DNA reads TGCGCCAGCAGCTTAGGGGAGCTTGAATATGGCTACACCTTC.

The CDR3 DNA follows: TGTGCCAGTAGTATTGACAGGGGGCCCGGTGGCTACACCTTC. Translated: CASSIDRGPGGYTF. The rearrangement joins TRBV19 to TRBJ1-2; 10 bases align to TRBD1. The V gene's germline CDR1 is LNHDA and CDR2 SQIVND (reference sequence). The CDR3 sequence is 14 residues long. J lost 7 bases, V lost 3 bases, and 5 bases had no gene match.

The chain carries TRBV12-3 or TRBV12-4 and TRBJ1-1; D remains unclear. Trimming left V 6 bases short and J 1 base short, with 9 bases between. This CDR3 comprises 13 residues. The CDR3 here is CASSPVPNTEAFF. In DNA form, the CDR3 reads TGTGCCAGCAGCCCCGTCCCGAACACTGAAGCTTTCTTT.

The rearrangement uses TRBV27 and TRBJ2-5; 8 bases line up with TRBD2. CDR1 is MNHEY and CDR2 is SMNVEV in the germline V gene (reference sequence). This CDR3 region has 14 residues. V shed 4 bases and J 6 bases; nucleotides not matched to a gene: 7. The CDR3: CASSSGLGVKTQYF. As DNA, the CDR3 is TGTGCCAGCAGTTCGGGACTAGGGGTCAAGACCCAGTACTTC.

The chain combines TRBV28 with TRBJ1-4; possible D gene TRBD1, 5 bases. There are 12 residues in the CDR3. Per the germline V gene, CDR1 is MDHEN and CDR2 is SYDVKM. V was cut by 6 bases and J by 7 bases, with 9 bases left in between. The CDR3 is CASRQGGEKLFF. For the CDR3, the DNA is TGTGCCAGCAGGCAGGGTGGTGAAAAACTGTTTTTT. Full variable domain (rest looked up from reference TRBV28 and TRBJ1-4): DVKVTQSSRYLVKRTGEKVFLECVQDMDHENMFWYRQDPGLGLRLIYFSYDVKMKEKGDIPEGYSVSREKKERFSLILESASTNQTSMYLCASRQGGEKLFFGSGTQLSVL.

The chain links TRBV3-1 (or the pseudogene TRBV3-2) to TRBJ1-4; 7 bases align to TRBD1. This CDR3 is 12 amino acids long. From germline, CDR1 is LGHDT and CDR2 YNNKEL (reference sequence). V lost 6 bases, J lost 8 bases, and 3 bases stayed unmatched. Here the CDR3 reads CASRRQGEKLFF. DNA of the CDR3: TGTGCCAGCAGACGACAGGGCGAAAAACTGTTTTTT.

The rearrangement uses TRBV5-4 and TRBJ2-7; perhaps TRBD2 as D (5 bases). Trimming pared 0 bases from V and 0 bases from J, leaving 10 bases between. CDR1 is SGHNT and CDR2 is YYREEE in the germline V gene (reference sequence). This CDR3 spans 15 amino acids. In nucleotides, the CDR3 is TGTGCCAGCAGCTTGGCCGTGGGGAGCTCCTACGAGCAGTACTTC. Protein: CASSLAVGSSYEQYF.

The chain combines TRBV28 with TRBJ1-2, with TRBD1 as a possible D gene (6 bases). V was shortened by 3 bases and J by 2 bases, with 7 bases between the two germline ends. The length of the CDR3 is 13 residues. CDR1 and CDR2 from the germline V gene are MDHEN and SYDVKM. CDR3 nucleotide sequence: TGTGCCAGCAGTTTCACAGGGAACTATGGCTACACCTTC. This translates into CASSFTGNYGYTF.